This T cell receptor beta chain was captured in a study of blood T cell repertoires in COVID-19. Study summary: Sample material is recorded as cDNA or gDNA derived from T cells, B-cell-depleted T cells, or PBMCs.

The assay was immunoSEQ multiplex PCR, and TCRdb's table has in-frame clones only and misses some. The table lists tens of thousands of clones, 70% to 80% of them singletons, with roughly a fifth in the top ten. Germline assignment: CDR1 SGHNT and CDR2 YYREEE (reference sequence). This CDR3 has 15 residues. Trimming took off 4 bases at V and 5 bases at J, with 18 bases between the two ends. The chain has TRBV5-4 and TRBJ1-1; a possible D gene is TRBD1 (6 bases). Input material: peripheral blood. The sequence came from a man aged 45-65 years with active or convalescent COVID-19. CDR3 bases: TGTGCCAGCAGCGTGTGGGTCGGGGGGCGGACTGAAGCTTTCTTT. It translates to CASSVWVGGRTEAFF.